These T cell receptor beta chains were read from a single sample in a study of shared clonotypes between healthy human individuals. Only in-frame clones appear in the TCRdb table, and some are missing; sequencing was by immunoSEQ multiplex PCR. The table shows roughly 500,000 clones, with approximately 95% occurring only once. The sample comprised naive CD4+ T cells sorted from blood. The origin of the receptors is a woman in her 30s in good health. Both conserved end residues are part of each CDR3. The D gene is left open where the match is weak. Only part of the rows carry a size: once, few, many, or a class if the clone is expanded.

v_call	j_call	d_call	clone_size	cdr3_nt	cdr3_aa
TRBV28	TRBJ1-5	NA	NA	TGTGCCAGCACACACCGAAATAGCAATCAGCCCCAGCATTTT	CASTHRNSNQPQHF
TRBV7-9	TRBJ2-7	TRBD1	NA	TGTGCCAGCAGCTGGGGGACAGCCGCCTACGAGCAGTACTTC	CASSWGTAAYEQYF
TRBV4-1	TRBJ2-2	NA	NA	TGCGCCAGCAGCCTTCAGGGGATGTTGGACACCGGGGAGCTGTTTTTT	CASSLQGMLDTGELFF
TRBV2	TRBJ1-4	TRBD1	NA	TGTGCCAGCAGTGCGGCAGGGGGTGAAGAAAAACTGTTTTTT	CASSAAGGEEKLFF
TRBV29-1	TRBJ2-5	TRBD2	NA	TGCAGCGTAGTGAGCGGGAGGGACCAAGAGACCCAGTACTTC	CSVVSGRDQETQYF
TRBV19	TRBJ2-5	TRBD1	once	TGTGCCAGTAGCGACAGGGGGCGGGAAGAGACCCAGTACTTC	CASSDRGREETQYF
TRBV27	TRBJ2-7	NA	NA	TGTGCCAGCAGAATTTCCCGGCGATTAAGCTCCTACGAGCAGTACTTC	CASRISRRLSSYEQYF
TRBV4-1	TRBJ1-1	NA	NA	TGCGCCAGCAGCCAAGTTAGAATATCGAACACTGAAGCTTTCTTT	CASSQVRISNTEAFF
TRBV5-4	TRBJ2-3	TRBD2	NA	TGTGCCAGCAGCCCAGCGGGAGCTGGCACAGATACGCAGTATTTT	CASSPAGAGTDTQYF
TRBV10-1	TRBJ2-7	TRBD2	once	TGCGCCAGCAGTGAGTCGGCAACGGGGGGGTCCTACGAGCAGTACTTC	CASSESATGGSYEQYF
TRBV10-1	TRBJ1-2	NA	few	TGCGCCAGCATTTTAGGCTACACCTTC	CASILGYTF
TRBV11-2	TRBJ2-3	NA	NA	TGTGCCAGCAGCTTAGGCCCACGAGATACGCAGTATTTT	CASSLGPRDTQYF
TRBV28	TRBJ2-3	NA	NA	TGTGCCAGCAGTTTAAACACAGATACGCAGTATTTT	CASSLNTDTQYF
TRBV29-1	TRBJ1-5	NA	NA	TGCAGCGTTGGCAATAGCAATCAGCCCCAGCATTTT	CSVGNSNQPQHF
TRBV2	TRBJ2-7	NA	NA	TGTGTCAGCAGCAGGGGAGACGAGCAGTACTTC	CVSSRGDEQYF
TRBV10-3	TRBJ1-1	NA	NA	TGTGCCATCAGTGGAACAGACTACTTCTCCATGAACACTGAAGCTTTCTTT	CAISGTDYFSMNTEAFF
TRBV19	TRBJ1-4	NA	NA	TGTGCCAGTAGCCCCCTAGAGGAGGAAAAACTGTTTTTT	CASSPLEEEKLFF
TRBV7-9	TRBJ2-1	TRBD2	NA	TGTGCCAGCAGCCGGATTAGCGGGCTTGTGAGTGAGCAGTTCTTC	CASSRISGLVSEQFF
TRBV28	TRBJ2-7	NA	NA	TGTGCCAGCAGTTTATTAGGATTCCAGCAGTACTTC	CASSLLGFQQYF
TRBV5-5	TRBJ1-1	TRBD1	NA	TGTGCCAGCAGCTACGGGACAGGGAAGAACACTGAAGCTTTCTTT	CASSYGTGKNTEAFF
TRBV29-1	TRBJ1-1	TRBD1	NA	TGCAGCGTTGGGGCCCGACAGGGAAACACTGAAGCTTTCTTT	CSVGARQGNTEAFF
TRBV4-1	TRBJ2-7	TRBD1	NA	TGCGCCAGCAGTCCGGGACAGGGGGCATTATACGAGCAGTACTTC	CASSPGQGALYEQYF
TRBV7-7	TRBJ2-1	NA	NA	TGTGCCAGCAGCTTAGTCGGGGGAAACAATGAGCAGTTCTTC	CASSLVGGNNEQFF
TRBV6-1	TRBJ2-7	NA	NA	TGTGCCAGCGGGTTTAGCGGTTCCTCGGGGGAGCAGTACTTC	CASGFSGSSGEQYF
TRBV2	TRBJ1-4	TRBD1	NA	TGTGCCAGCAGATCCGACAGGGGATTGGGTTTTGGGGAAAAACTGTTTTTT	CASRSDRGLGFGEKLFF
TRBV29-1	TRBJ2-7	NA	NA	TGCAGCGTTGATGCGGGACCCACCTACGAGCAGTACTTC	CSVDAGPTYEQYF
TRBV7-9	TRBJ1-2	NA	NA	TGTGCCAGCAGCTCAGCTTGGGGGCCTAACTATGGCTACACCTTC	CASSSAWGPNYGYTF
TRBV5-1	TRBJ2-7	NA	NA	TGCGCCAGCAGCTTGGATAGTTTAGGGGTTTCGTACGAGCAGTACTTC	CASSLDSLGVSYEQYF